A single sample gave rise to the 3 T cell receptor beta chains below, sequenced in a study of cytomegalovirus exposure and HLA in healthy donors. This PCR relied on a set of 60 Vbeta primers and 13 Jbeta primers. This table comes from immunoSEQ multiplex PCR, and its TCRdb copy is limited to in-frame clones, with some not included. The profile covers some 160,000 clones, with 72% appearing a single time and 2.1% taken by the ten largest. Material: PBMCs. Every receptor here comes from a man aged 35-49 years in good health and CMV-seronegative.

J is TRBJ2-7 and V is TRBV4-3; perhaps TRBD2 as D (6 bases). CDR3 length equals 16 residues. V shed 0 bases and J shed 5 bases, with 17 bases lying between them. Germline CDR1 and CDR2: LGHNA and YSLEER. This CDR3 is CASSQDTGVGAHEQYF. The CDR3, as DNA: TGCGCCAGCAGCCAAGACACGGGAGTTGGAGCCCACGAGCAGTACTTC.

This sequence joins TRBV4-1 and TRBJ2-3; 12 nucleotides agree with TRBD2. The CDR3 spans 17 residues. Losses at the gene ends were 4 bases for V and 2 bases for J; bases not matched to a gene: 7. Germline CDR1 reads MGHRA; CDR2 reads YSYEKL. This CDR3 reads CASSRSRLAGDTDTQYF. The CDR3 DNA follows: TGCGCCAGCAGCCGATCCCGACTAGCGGGAGACACAGATACGCAGTATTTT.

The chain recombines TRBV13 with TRBJ2-3, with 14 bases matching TRBD2. The germline V gene has CDR1 PRHDT and CDR2 FYEKMQ (reference sequence). The V and J ends lost 4 bases and 7 bases, in that order; junction bases with no gene match: 10. The CDR3 runs 17 residues. The CDR3 spells CASSYGTSGGEHYTQYF. Written as DNA, the CDR3 is TGTGCCAGCAGCTATGGGACTAGCGGGGGAGAGCACTATACGCAGTATTTT. Complete variable domain (other parts from reference TRBV13 and TRBJ2-3): AAGVIQSPRHLIKEKRETATLKCYPIPRHDTVYWYQQGPGQDPQFLISFYEKMQSDKGSIPDRFSAQQFSDYHSELNMSSLELGDSALYFCASSYGTSGGEHYTQYFGPGTRLTVL.